This T cell receptor beta chain was recovered during a study of CD8+CD57+ T cells in acquired aplastic anemia. About the research overall: Healthy donor CD4+ cell samples had a mean of about 10 million reads.

This CDR3 region has 15 residues. Trimming left V 1 base short and J 7 bases short, with 11 bases between. Genomic DNA served as template for TCR beta VDJ and CDR3 profiling. TCRdb reprocessed the reads via MiXCR and lists one record per CDR3 protein. The sample holds under 200,000 distinct CDR3 sequences; under 75% are singletons and the top ten take 45%. This TCR derives from a human donor in good health. The rearrangement links TRBV12-3 or TRBV12-4 to TRBJ1-6; D possibly corresponds to TRBD1 (5 bases). The sequencing input was sorted CD4+, CD8+, or CD8+CD57+ T cells (not recorded which) from PBMCs. The CDR3 loop reads CASSLGQGGNSPLHF. The CDR3 DNA reads TGTGCCAGCAGTTTAGGTCAGGGAGGAAATTCACCCCTCCACTTT.